The clone carrying this T cell receptor beta chain has just one count. Its antigen is not known. Method: immunoSEQ multiplex PCR; TCRdb's copy keeps in-frame clones and lacks some. The table shows about 530,000 clones, with almost 97% occurring only once. This record belongs to a study of shared clonotypes between healthy human individuals. General study findings and limits: Generally, estimated richness proved larger in naive subsets than it did in memory subsets.

CDR1 and CDR2 (germline): SGHAT, FQNNGV. The V end was cut by 5 bases, the J end by 3 bases, with 17 bases between. The CDR3 extends over 15 amino acids. The receptor was derived from a woman in her twenties or thirties in good health. Sequences were obtained from naive CD4+ T cells sorted from blood. Subset denoted: CD45RA+ positively selected. The chain employs TRBV11-2 and TRBJ2-7, with D perhaps TRBD1 (5 bases). The CDR3: CASSVIQTASYEQYF. CDR3 nucleotide sequence: TGTGCCAGCAGCGTAATTCAGACAGCGAGCTACGAGCAGTACTTC.